The rows below give T cell receptor beta chains drawn from one sample of a study of Graves' ophthalmopathy and Graves' hyperthyroidism. TCRdb independently ran MiXCR on the multiplex PCR reads; one entry per CDR3 protein. This table has over a million distinct CDR3 sequences, roughly 35% appearing once. Sequenced sample: peripheral blood or thyroid tissue (not recorded which). Receptor source: an adult man with Graves' hyperthyroidism. Both conserved end residues are part of each CDR3. The D gene is left open where the match is weak. Not every row has a clone size; where given, it reads once, few, many or a size class.

CDR3 protein: CASSAGLAGPHQTQYF
CDR3 DNA: TGCGCCAGCAGTGCCGGACTAGCGGGACCCCATCAGACCCAGTACTTC
V gene: TRBV10-2
clone size: once
D gene: TRBD2
J gene: TRBJ2-5

CDR3 protein: CASNPVRGNQPQHF
CDR3 DNA: TGTGCCAGCAACCCAGTCCGGGGCAATCAGCCCCAGCATTTT
V gene: TRBV6-5
clone size: many
D gene: -
J gene: TRBJ1-5

CDR3 protein: CASRASYEQYF
CDR3 DNA: TGTGCCAGCCGGGCCAGCTACGAGCAGTACTTC
V gene: TRBV7-9
clone size: many
D gene: -
J gene: TRBJ2-7

CDR3 protein: CASRAQGSGNTIYF
CDR3 DNA: TGTGCCAGCAGAGCTCAGGGCTCTGGAAACACCATATATTTT
V gene: TRBV7-2
clone size: many
D gene: -
J gene: TRBJ1-3

CDR3 protein: CSARVLPGLDEQYF
CDR3 DNA: TGCAGTGCTAGAGTACTGCCGGGACTAGACGAGCAGTACTTC
V gene: TRBV20-1
clone size: many
D gene: TRBD2
J gene: TRBJ2-7

CDR3 protein: CASSSGGTGVRTGELFF
CDR3 DNA: TGTGCCAGCAGTTCAGGGGGGACAGGGGTTCGAACCGGGGAGCTGTTTTTT
V gene: TRBV12-3/TRBV12-4
clone size: -
D gene: TRBD1
J gene: TRBJ2-2

CDR3 protein: CASRRQGFLIGEKLFF
CDR3 DNA: TGTGCCAGCAGACGACAGGGGTTTCTGATTGGTGAAAAACTGTTTTTT
V gene: TRBV6-5
clone size: many
D gene: TRBD1
J gene: TRBJ1-4

CDR3 protein: CASSTGTDEKLFF
CDR3 DNA: TGTGCCAGCAGCACCGGGACGGATGAAAAACTGTTTTTT
V gene: TRBV11-2
clone size: many
D gene: -
J gene: TRBJ1-4

CDR3 protein: CASSLVVGAYEQYF
CDR3 DNA: TGCGCCAGCAGCTTGGTTGTGGGCGCCTACGAGCAGTACTTC
V gene: TRBV5-1
clone size: few
D gene: -
J gene: TRBJ2-7

CDR3 protein: CASSLIWGSGQPQHF
CDR3 DNA: TGTGCCAGCAGCTTGATCTGGGGATCCGGTCAGCCCCAGCATTTT
V gene: TRBV7-8
clone size: many
D gene: -
J gene: TRBJ1-5

CDR3 protein: CSASSIGRKNTEAFF
CDR3 DNA: TGCAGTGCTAGCAGCATAGGCAGGAAGAACACTGAAGCTTTCTTT
V gene: TRBV20-1
clone size: many
D gene: -
J gene: TRBJ1-1

CDR3 protein: CASSQDRYRAFF
CDR3 DNA: TGCGCCAGCAGCCAGGACCGGTATAGGGCTTTCTTT
V gene: TRBV5-1
clone size: -
D gene: -
J gene: TRBJ1-1